These T cell receptor beta chains were read from a single sample in a study of response to subunit inactivated influenza vaccine. A single record per CDR3 protein comes from TCRdb applying MiXCR to the RT-PCR reads. The sample lists approximately 500,000 distinct CDR3 sequences, about 14% occurring once. Sequenced material: PBMCs from blood, taken approximately 13 days after vaccination. These receptors all come from a man in his fifties who received an inactivated influenza vaccine. The CDR3 runs from the conserved cysteine through the conserved F or W. D genes are given only for firm matches. Clone size, where shown, is once, few, many, or a class for clones that have expanded.

D | size | J | V | CDR3 | DNA
NA | many | TRBJ2-2 | TRBV7-2 | CASSLMAGANTGELFF | TGTGCCAGCAGCTTAATGGCGGGCGCGAACACCGGGGAGCTGTTTTTT
NA | many | TRBJ2-3 | TRBV11-2 | CASSLLVSDTQYF | TGTGCCAGCAGCTTATTAGTGTCAGATACGCAGTATTTT
NA | once | TRBJ2-5 | TRBV30 | CAWTGLETQYF | TGTGCCTGGACAGGGTTAGAGACCCAGTACTTC
TRBD1 | NA | TRBJ2-7 | TRBV6-1 | CASSGGRQGANEQYF | TGTGCCAGCAGTGGGGGGCGACAGGGGGCGAACGAGCAGTACTTC
NA | many | TRBJ2-5 | TRBV4-1 | CASSQMMVETQYF | TGCGCCAGCAGCCAAATGATGGTGGAGACCCAGTACTTC
NA | few | TRBJ1-1 | TRBV5-1 | CASSRTFDGTEAFF | TGCGCCAGCAGCAGAACTTTCGATGGAACTGAAGCTTTCTTT
NA | NA | TRBJ2-1 | TRBV25-1 | CATSPRVSSYNEQFF | TGTGCCACATCACCTCGGGTTAGCTCCTACAATGAGCAGTTCTTC
NA | many | TRBJ2-5 | TRBV7-2 | CASSLYRQETQYF | TGTGCCAGCAGTTTATACAGGCAAGAGACCCAGTACTTC
NA | NA | TRBJ2-7 | TRBV7-2 | CASSLGTGGNYEQYF | TGTGCCAGCAGCTTAGGGACTGGGGGTAACTACGAGCAGTACTTC
NA | few | TRBJ1-2 | TRBV18 | CASSPGSGNDYGYTF | TGTGCCAGCTCACCGGGCTCAGGAAATGACTATGGCTACACCTTC
NA | many | TRBJ2-3 | TRBV10-2 | CASSDNPGGRGTDTQYF | TGCGCCAGCAGTGATAATCCCGGGGGGCGGGGCACAGATACGCAGTATTTT
NA | NA | TRBJ2-1 | TRBV6-2/TRBV6-3 | CASRRQGQRNEQFF | TGTGCCAGCAGGAGGCAGGGCCAGAGGAATGAGCAGTTCTTC
TRBD1 | few | TRBJ2-2 | TRBV10-3 | CAARGQGATRSTGELFF | TGTGCCGCCAGGGGACAGGGGGCGACTCGTTCCACCGGGGAGCTGTTTTTT
NA | NA | TRBJ1-2 | TRBV28 | CASSEPGSSNYGYTF | TGTGCCAGCAGTGAACCAGGCAGTTCGAACTATGGCTACACCTTC
TRBD2 | few | TRBJ2-5 | TRBV28 | CASIPGLAGLETQYF | TGTGCCAGCATCCCGGGACTAGCGGGACTAGAGACCCAGTACTTC
TRBD2 | few | TRBJ2-7 | TRBV27 | CASSSITLGLAGEQYF | TGTGCCAGCAGTTCAATTACGTTAGGACTAGCTGGGGAGCAGTACTTC
TRBD1 | few | TRBJ1-5 | TRBV4-2 | CASSQEGQAEQPQHF | TGTGCCAGCAGCCAAGAGGGACAGGCGGAGCAGCCCCAGCATTTT
NA | NA | TRBJ1-1 | TRBV12-3/TRBV12-4 | CASRNIVNTEAFF | TGTGCCAGCAGAAATATAGTGAACACTGAAGCTTTCTTT
TRBD1 | NA | TRBJ1-2 | TRBV12-3/TRBV12-4 | CASRGQLNYGYTF | TGTGCCAGCAGGGGACAGCTCAACTATGGCTACACCTTC
TRBD1 | few | TRBJ1-5 | TRBV6-5 | CASSYETGFSNQPQHF | TGTGCCAGCAGTTACGAGACAGGGTTTAGCAATCAGCCCCAGCATTTT
NA | few | TRBJ2-1 | TRBV14 | CASSQDWAAGLQFF | TGTGCCAGCAGCCAAGATTGGGCAGCGGGTTTGCAGTTCTTC
TRBD2 | few | TRBJ2-1 | TRBV29-1 | CSVEVQRGYNEQFF | TGCAGCGTTGAAGTGCAGCGGGGCTACAATGAGCAGTTCTTC
TRBD2 | NA | TRBJ2-3 | TRBV20-1 | CSARVGGVTDTQYF | TGCAGTGCTAGAGTTGGGGGGGTCACAGATACGCAGTATTTT
NA | NA | TRBJ2-7 | TRBV28 | CASSIISGSSYEQYF | TGTGCCAGCAGTATAATCAGCGGGTCTTCCTACGAGCAGTACTTC
TRBD1 | few | TRBJ2-7 | TRBV28 | CASSFLRDRDYEQYF | TGTGCCAGCAGTTTTTTGCGTGACAGGGACTACGAGCAGTACTTC
TRBD1 | few | TRBJ2-3 | TRBV28 | CASSLGAGTGWADTQYF | TGTGCCAGCAGTTTGGGGGCCGGGACAGGGTGGGCAGATACGCAGTATTTT
NA | NA | TRBJ2-7 | TRBV7-6 | CASSLRSPGANSYEQYF | TGTGCCAGCAGCTTAAGGTCTCCAGGGGCAAACTCCTACGAGCAGTACTTC
TRBD1 | few | TRBJ2-7 | TRBV7-9 | CASSSLTGGWEQYF | TGTGCCAGCAGCTCCCTGACAGGGGGCTGGGAGCAGTACTTC
TRBD1 | many | TRBJ2-1 | TRBV24-1 | CATSDPQGQWNEQFF | TGTGCCACCAGTGATCCACAGGGGCAGTGGAATGAGCAGTTCTTC
TRBD1 | NA | TRBJ2-7 | TRBV18 | CASSPPRTGVNEQYF | TGTGCCAGCTCACCACCCCGGACAGGGGTCAACGAGCAGTACTTC
TRBD2 | once | TRBJ2-7 | TRBV10-3 | CAISESSGRNDEQYF | TGTGCCATCAGTGAGTCGAGCGGGAGGAACGACGAGCAGTACTTC
NA | NA | TRBJ1-1 | TRBV4-3 | CASSDRAQGSTEAFF | TGCGCCAGCAGCGATCGTGCACAGGGATCCACTGAAGCTTTCTTT
TRBD1 | few | TRBJ2-7 | TRBV15 | CATSSHDRGHNEQYF | TGTGCCACCAGCAGCCATGACAGGGGTCACAACGAGCAGTACTTC
NA | NA | TRBJ2-2 | TRBV7-9 | CASSRPRGLGGELFF | TGTGCCAGCAGCAGACCAAGGGGGTTGGGCGGGGAGCTGTTTTTT
NA | NA | TRBJ2-3 | TRBV7-9 | CASSFSRGAVDTQYF | TGTGCCAGCAGCTTTAGCAGGGGGGCCGTAGATACGCAGTATTTT
NA | few | TRBJ2-7 | TRBV5-1 | CASSFLGPNGEQYF | TGCGCCAGCAGCTTCCTTGGTCCCAATGGCGAGCAGTACTTC
NA | NA | TRBJ2-2 | TRBV14 | CASSQFRSTGELFF | TGTGCCAGCAGCCAATTTCGTAGCACCGGGGAGCTGTTTTTT